The 20 T cell receptor beta chains presented below share a single source sample, sequenced in a study of CD8 T cells in Susac syndrome (dated by TCRdb to about 2019). Libraries came from the immunoSEQ multiplex PCR assay. RNA was extracted using the RNeasy kit, and roughly 0.45 to 1 microgram was reverse transcribed with random hexamers. TCRdb itself trimmed the public reads at Q25 with fastp, ran MiXCR and retained productive beta chains. Merged by CDR3 protein, the rows form single entries marked with the most common genes and DNA. The sample profile shows some 150,000 distinct CDR3 sequences; nearly 97% of them were found once. 0.14% to 0.15% of the sample goes to the ten largest clones. The sample consisted of CD8+ T cells from PBMCs. Receptors originate from a human donor with multiple sclerosis.

V and J are TRBV27 and TRBJ2-3, with 7 positions matching TRBD2. CDR1 and CDR2 from the germline V gene are MNHEY and SMNVEV (reference sequence). J lost 6 bases, V lost 7 bases, and 25 bases had no gene match. The CDR3 is 19 amino acids. The CDR3 DNA reads TGTGCCAGCATGTGTCCCCCACAAAAGGGACTACAAGGTCCTGATACGCAGTATTTT. Translating gives CASMCPPQKGLQGPDTQYF.

The chain is built from TRBV30 and TRBJ1-2; D is unclear. Trimming took 3 bases from V and 8 from J, leaving 19 bases between them. The V gene's germline CDR1 is GTSNPN and CDR2 SVGIG (reference sequence). CDR3 length equals 14 residues. The CDR3 here is CAWREDLVRQGYTF. In DNA form, the CDR3 reads TGTGCCTGGAGGGAGGACCTTGTCCGTCAGGGCTACACCTTC.

The V gene is TRBV19, the J gene TRBJ1-2, with D possibly TRBD1 on 5 matching bases. The V end was cut by 3 bases, the J end by 8 bases, with 10 bases between. CDR1 LNHDA and CDR2 SQIVND come from the germline V gene (reference sequence). The CDR3 extends over 12 amino acids. For the CDR3, the DNA is TGTGCCAGTAGTATCCCTGGGGGAGGCTACACCTTC. Translation gives CASSIPGGGYTF.

J is TRBJ1-1 and V is TRBV20-1; TRBD1 aligns across 10 bases. The J segment lost 8 bases and the V segment lost 1 base, leaving 7 bases of the junction unmatched. Germline CDR1 and CDR2: DFQATT and SNEGSKA (reference sequence). The CDR3 is made up of 14 amino acids. The CDR3 loop is CSARGVTGGPEAFF. CDR3 DNA: TGCAGTGCTAGAGGCGTGACAGGGGGCCCGGAAGCTTTCTTT.

The chain employs TRBV12-3 or TRBV12-4 and TRBJ1-1; D is unclear. CDR3 length equals 13 residues. The V and J ends lost 3 bases and 6 bases respectively, with 11 bases between them. CDR3 sequence: CASSFPFGSEAFF. CDR3 nucleotides: TGTGCCAGCAGTTTCCCCTTCGGATCTGAAGCTTTCTTT.

The chain links TRBV5-6 to TRBJ2-7, with 7 bases lining up with TRBD1. This CDR3 has 16 residues. The junction had 11 bases not matched to a gene; V was cut back by 4 bases and J by 1 base. The germline V gene has CDR1 SGHDT and CDR2 YYEEEE. CDR3 in amino acids: CASSIETGLLSYEQYF. CDR3 nucleotide sequence: TGTGCCAGCAGCATAGAGACAGGGCTACTATCCTACGAGCAGTACTTC.

The chain couples TRBV27 to TRBJ1-2, with a weak D call TRBD1 (5 bases). CDR3 size: 15 residues. Germline loops: CDR1 MNHEY, CDR2 SMNVEV (reference sequence). Trimming removed 6 bases at V and 4 bases at J, with 18 bases between. The CDR3: CASSWVGLDSYGYTF. In nucleotides, the CDR3 is TGTGCCAGCAGCTGGGTGGGACTTGACAGCTATGGCTACACCTTC.

The chain is built from TRBV14 and TRBJ2-3; 8 nucleotides match TRBD2. Trimming cost V 4 bases and J 6 bases; bases outside gene matches: 9. Germline lookup yields CDR1 SGHDN and CDR2 FVKESK. The CDR3 is 15 amino acids. The CDR3 sequence: CASSPLGGGLDTQYF. For the CDR3, the DNA is TGTGCCAGCAGCCCGCTCGGGGGGGGGCTGGATACGCAGTATTTT.

The chain couples TRBV20-1 to TRBJ2-7; D may be TRBD2 (6 bases). Germline V gene data show CDR1 as DFQATT and CDR2 as SNEGSKA (reference sequence). Trimming cost V 6 bases and J 4 bases, with 19 bases left between them. There are 14 residues in the CDR3. CDR3 protein: CSAPGGGMGYEQYF. CDR3 coding DNA: TGCAGTGCCCCAGGTGGGGGGATGGGTTACGAGCAGTACTTC.

CDR3 sequence reads: CASSQEGRVPNEQFF. The CDR3 DNA follows: TGTGCCAGCAGCCAAGAGGGTAGGGTTCCCAATGAGCAGTTCTTC. The rearrangement uses TRBV14 and TRBJ2-1; D gene uncertain. The V end lost 0 bases, the J end lost 6 bases, and 12 bases lay between the germline ends. The CDR3 is 15 residues long. The V gene's germline CDR1 is SGHDN and CDR2 FVKESK. Combining the CDR3 with reference TRBV14 and TRBJ2-1 gives the whole variable domain EAGVTQFPSHSVIEKGQTVTLRCDPISGHDNLYWYRRVMGKEIKFLLHFVKESKQDESGMPNNRFLAERTGGTYSTLKVQPAELEDSGVYFCASSQEGRVPNEQFFGPGTRLTVL.

J is TRBJ2-5 and V is TRBV27, with 9 bases identical to TRBD2. V trimming: 1 base; J trimming: 4 bases; junction bases outside the gene matches: 4. Germline values: CDR1 MNHEY, CDR2 SMNVEV (reference sequence). This CDR3 spans 15 amino acids. Here the CDR3 reads CASSLLAGVGETQYF. The DNA for the CDR3 is TGTGCCAGCAGTTTATTAGCGGGGGTAGGAGAGACCCAGTACTTC.

This rearrangement joins TRBV3-1 to TRBJ2-5; D gene uncertain. The CDR3 covers 14 residues. V was trimmed by 1 base and J by 4 bases, leaving 10 bases between them. The germline V gene has CDR1 LGHDT and CDR2 YNNKEL (reference sequence). CDR3 protein: CASSQVKLGETQYF. DNA for the CDR3: TGTGCCAGCAGCCAAGTTAAGTTGGGAGAGACCCAGTACTTC.

The rearrangement uses TRBV5-1 and TRBJ1-5; no clear D gene. CDR1 and CDR2 from the germline V gene are SGHRS and YFSETQ. CDR3 length equals 16 residues. V lost 1 base and J lost 1, with 12 bases in between. CDR3 DNA: TGCGCCAGCAGCTTGTATGGCTATGGAAGCAATCAGCCCCAGCATTTT. Its translation is CASSLYGYGSNQPQHF.

This chain uses TRBV20-1 with TRBJ1-2; no reliable D call. CDR3 length: 9 residues. Trimming left V 6 bases short and J 8 bases short, with 7 bases between. From germline, CDR1 is DFQATT and CDR2 SNEGSKA (reference sequence). The CDR3 sequence: CSAPSGYTF. The CDR3 DNA is TGCAGTGCCCCGAGCGGCTACACCTTC.

This chain connects TRBV20-1 to TRBJ2-3; D is perhaps TRBD1 or TRBD2 (5 bases each). The CDR3 is made up of 17 amino acids. Germline-derived CDR1 and CDR2 are DFQATT and SNEGSKA (reference sequence). The V and J ends lost 6 bases and 0 bases respectively, with 22 bases between them. The CDR3 sequence: CSARPGAFWASTDTQYF. The CDR3 DNA follows: TGCAGTGCCAGGCCCGGGGCGTTTTGGGCTAGCACAGATACGCAGTATTTT.

This clonotype was seen only once. The rearrangement uses TRBV27 and TRBJ2-5; the match to TRBD2 covers 9 bases. The CDR3 covers 17 residues. The germline V gene has CDR1 MNHEY and CDR2 SMNVEV (reference sequence). J lost 1 base, V lost 5 bases, and 11 bases had no gene match. For the CDR3, the DNA is TGTGCCAGCAGTAGTCTTCTAGGGCGGGGGGGCCAAGAGACCCAGTACTTC. Translated, it gives CASSSLLGRGGQETQYF.

The chain combines TRBV20-1 with TRBJ2-7; 9 nucleotides align to TRBD1. The trim removed 0 bases at V and 10 bases at J, leaving 7 bases unmatched. Germline V gene lookup returns CDR1 DFQATT and CDR2 SNEGSKA (reference sequence). CDR3 length equals 13 residues. Here the CDR3 DNA reads TGCAGTGCTAGAGACGGGGGACAGGGACCCCAGTACTTC. Its protein product is CSARDGGQGPQYF.

This chain links TRBV29-1 with TRBJ2-1, with D possibly TRBD2 on 6 matching bases. The CDR3 is made up of 14 amino acids. Trimming pared 6 bases from V and 2 bases from J, leaving 14 bases between. Germline V CDR1 and CDR2: SQVTM, ANQGSEA. CDR3 DNA: TGCAGCGTAACGGGACTCAACACCTACAATGAGCAGTTCTTC. Its protein is CSVTGLNTYNEQFF.

The rearrangement joins TRBV6-4 to TRBJ1-6; D gene unclear. The CDR3 loop spans 15 amino acids. Trimming pared 3 bases from V and 9 bases from J, leaving 15 bases between. Germline V gives CDR1 MRHNA, CDR2 SNTAGT. The CDR3 nucleotides read TGTGCCAGCAGTGATTCGCCAGATTCGGGTTCACCCCTCCACTTT. Amino acids: CASSDSPDSGSPLHF.

V gene TRBV6-4 combines with J gene TRBJ2-3; TRBD2 matches at 10 bases. This CDR3 comprises 16 residues. The V segment lost 3 bases and the J segment 2 bases; nucleotides outside the gene matches: 5. Germline CDR1 reads MRHNA; CDR2 reads SNTAGT. CDR3 region: CASSDIAGGTTDTQYF. The CDR3 DNA reads TGTGCCAGCAGTGATATAGCGGGGGGCACCACAGATACGCAGTATTTT.